One sample yielded the 18 T cell receptor beta chains listed below, sequenced in a study of blood T cell repertoires in COVID-19. Using immunoSEQ multiplex PCR, the repertoire was profiled, and TCRdb retains in-frame clones only, with some absent. The data hold under 200,000 clones, with 87% observed a single time. The sample consisted of peripheral blood. The receptor source for this set is an older woman with COVID-19, enrolled during active disease.

The chain has TRBV28 and TRBJ1-5; TRBD1 agrees at 8 bases. J was trimmed by 5 bases and V by 0 bases; bases with no gene match: 3. The CDR3 spans 15 residues. CDR1 MDHEN and CDR2 SYDVKM come from the germline V gene. CDR3 loop: CASSLWDRAHQPQHF. CDR3 in DNA: TGTGCCAGCAGTTTATGGGACAGGGCCCATCAGCCCCAGCATTTT.

This clone was counted once. This rearrangement joins TRBV27 to TRBJ2-3; the match to TRBD1 covers 8 bases. The CDR3 is 15 residues long. CDR1 is MNHEY and CDR2 is SMNVEV in the germline V gene (reference sequence). The junction had 2 bases not matched to a gene; V was cut back by 0 bases and J by 3 bases. CDR3 sequence reads: CASSLSWTGTDTQYF. Written as DNA, the CDR3 is TGTGCCAGCAGTTTATCATGGACAGGGACAGATACGCAGTATTTT.

The V gene is TRBV5-4, the J gene TRBJ2-2; tentative D call: TRBD1 (6 bases). The CDR3 spans 15 residues. Per germline, CDR1 SGHNT and CDR2 YYREEE (reference sequence). V dropped 2 bases and J dropped 5 bases, with 13 bases sitting between them. CDR3 protein: CASSFSGGSTGELFF. CDR3 in DNA: TGTGCCAGCAGCTTTTCTGGGGGCAGTACCGGGGAGCTGTTTTTT.

In this sample, this clone turned up a few times. This sequence joins TRBV29-1 and TRBJ2-2; D gene ambiguous. Germline V CDR1 and CDR2: SQVTM, ANQGSEA. The length of the CDR3 is 13 residues. Trimming removed 2 bases from V and 2 bases from J, with 6 bases in between. CDR3 bases: TGCAGCGTTGAAACTCACAACACCGGGGAGCTGTTTTTT. Protein sequence: CSVETHNTGELFF.

This chain connects TRBV10-2 to TRBJ2-3; 9 bases are a match to TRBD2. The germline CDR1 and CDR2 sequences are WSHSY and SAAADI. The CDR3 sequence is 15 residues long. V was pared by 4 bases and J by 2 bases, with 4 bases of the junction left unmatched. CDR3 DNA: TGCGCCAGCAGTGCAGCGGGGGGAAACACAGATACGCAGTATTTT. This translates into CASSAAGGNTDTQYF.

This clone has only a few counts. V and J are TRBV5-4 and TRBJ2-7, with a weak D call TRBD1 (6 bases). Germline values: CDR1 SGHNT, CDR2 YYREEE (reference sequence). The CDR3 runs 16 residues. Trimming removed 4 bases at V and 3 bases at J, with 20 bases between. As DNA, the CDR3 is TGTGCCAGCAGCGGTACCACAGGGTCGACGGTCTACGAGCAGTACTTC. Translated: CASSGTTGSTVYEQYF. Using reference TRBV5-4 and TRBJ2-7 for the parts outside the CDR3, the full variable domain is ETGVTQSPTHLIKTRGQQVTLRCSSQSGHNTVSWYQQALGQGPQFIFQYYREEENGRGNFPPRFSGLQFPNYSSELNVNALELDDSALYLCASSGTTGSTVYEQYFGPGTRLTVT.

This rearrangement joins TRBV6-2 or TRBV6-3 to TRBJ2-7; 8 bases match TRBD1. V trimming: 6 bases; J trimming: 0 bases; junction bases outside the gene matches: 7. The CDR3 extends over 15 amino acids. Germline lookup yields CDR1 MNHEY and CDR2 SVGEGT. CDR3: CASSPGQGISYEQYF. CDR3 in DNA: TGTGCCAGCAGCCCAGGACAGGGAATCTCCTACGAGCAGTACTTC.

The chain is built from TRBV27 and TRBJ1-2; the D is unclear. CDR1 is MNHEY, CDR2 SMNVEV, per germline (reference sequence). This CDR3 contains 17 residues. V was clipped by 4 bases and J by 3 bases, with 21 bases between them. The CDR3, as DNA: TGTGCCAGCAGTTCCCACGTGCTGGTTGGCCCCGACTATGGCTACACCTTC. This sequence encodes CASSSHVLVGPDYGYTF.

A single count supports this clone. The chain links TRBV5-1 to TRBJ1-1; tentatively, D is TRBD1 (5 bases). The CDR3 has 12 amino acids. The V end was cut by 1 base, the J end by 4 bases, with 5 bases between. CDR1 and CDR2 from the germline V gene are SGHRS and YFSETQ. CDR3 DNA: TGCGCCAGCAGCTTGACAGGCACTGAAGCTTTCTTT. Its translation is CASSLTGTEAFF. Full variable domain (missing parts from reference TRBV5-1 and TRBJ1-1): KAGVTQTPRYLIKTRGQQVTLSCSPISGHRSVSWYQQTPGQGLQFLFEYFSETQRNKGNFPGRFSGRQFSNSRSEMNVSTLELGDSALYLCASSLTGTEAFFGQGTRLTVV.

J is TRBJ2-1 and V is TRBV11-3, with 7 positions matching TRBD1. J was trimmed by 8 bases and V by 5 bases; bases with no gene match: 9. Germline CDR1 is SGHNT and CDR2 is YENEEA. The CDR3 length is 14 residues. CDR3 sequence: CASSRNRGADEQFF. As DNA, the CDR3 is TGTGCCAGCAGCAGAAACAGGGGTGCCGATGAGCAGTTCTTC.

CDR3 sequence reads: CSAPSGTGKFF. The CDR3 nucleotides read TGCAGTGCTCCCTCCGGGACAGGGAAGTTCTTC. The genes are TRBV20-1 and TRBJ2-1, with 9 bases that match TRBD1. Looked up from germline, CDR1 is DFQATT and CDR2 is SNEGSKA (reference sequence). This CDR3 spans 11 amino acids. Trimming took 5 bases from V and 14 from J; bases not matched to a gene: 7.

The rearrangement links TRBV3-1 (or the pseudogene TRBV3-2) to TRBJ1-4, with D perhaps matching TRBD1 (5 bases). Trimming stripped 0 bases from V and 12 bases from J, with 17 bases between. This CDR3 is 15 amino acids long. Germline V CDR1 and CDR2: LGHDT, YNNKEL (reference sequence). The CDR3, as DNA: TGTGCCAGCAGCCAAGATTTGGGGGAGGATAGGCAACTGTTTTTT. Protein: CASSQDLGEDRQLFF.

The rearrangement links TRBV6-5 to TRBJ1-2, with 9 bases matching TRBD1. CDR1 is MNHEY and CDR2 is SVGAGI in the germline V gene. Germline trimming cut 6 bases from V and 2 bases from J; bases unmatched to any gene: 7. The CDR3 is made up of 15 amino acids. Here the CDR3 DNA reads TGTGCCAGCAGGCCAGGACAGGGGAGGAACTATGGCTACACCTTC. Encoded protein: CASRPGQGRNYGYTF.

This clone has only one observation. In DNA, the CDR3 is TGTGCTAGTGGTTTGCCACGCATGAGGGGAGGGGCAAGCTATGGCTACACCTTC. As protein: CASGLPRMRGGASYGYTF. The gene calls are TRBV12-5 and TRBJ1-2; TRBD1 might be the D (5 bases). There are 18 residues in the CDR3. From germline, CDR1 is LGHNT and CDR2 FRNRAP. Trimming pared 2 bases from V and 4 bases from J, leaving 23 bases between.

This chain uses TRBV5-1 with TRBJ2-5; 9 bases are shared with TRBD2. The CDR3 consists of 16 residues. Germline CDR1 and CDR2: SGHRS and YFSETQ. With 4 bases clipped from V and 5 bases from J, the junction kept 12 bases outside the gene matches. The CDR3 coding sequence is TGCGCCAGCAGCCGCAGCGGCGGGGGGGCCGGGGAGACCCAGTACTTC. Its protein product is CASSRSGGGAGETQYF.

The J gene is TRBJ1-5, the V gene TRBV11-2; the match to TRBD1 covers 9 bases. V was clipped by 5 bases and J by 7 bases; unmatched bases: 9. The length of the CDR3 is 15 residues. From germline, CDR1 is SGHAT and CDR2 FQNNGV. Written as DNA, the CDR3 is TGTGCCAGCAGCCCGCAGGGACAGGGCCACCAGCCCCAGCATTTT. Translating gives CASSPQGQGHQPQHF.

The V and J genes are TRBV10-3 and TRBJ2-7, with 7 bases identical to TRBD2. The CDR3 runs 13 residues. Germline CDR1 reads ENHRY; CDR2 reads SYGVKD. V lost 2 bases, J lost 6 bases, and 4 bases stayed unmatched. The CDR3 DNA reads TGTGCCATCAGTGAGCGGTGGGGGGGCGAGCAGTACTTC. This encodes CAISERWGGEQYF.

The V and J genes are TRBV7-8 and TRBJ2-2, with TRBD1 identical over 9 bases. Germline loops: CDR1 SGHVS, CDR2 FQNEAQ. V trimming: 1 base; J trimming: 1 base; junction bases outside the gene matches: 1. CDR3 length equals 16 residues. CDR3 sequence: CASSLGDRVNTGELFF. The CDR3 nucleotides are TGTGCCAGCAGCTTAGGGGACAGGGTGAACACCGGGGAGCTGTTTTTT.